This entry features one T cell receptor (beta chain) sequence. What it recognizes is unknown. Per germline, CDR1 DFQATT and CDR2 SNEGSKA (reference sequence). This CDR3 has 16 amino acids. Trimming left V 4 bases short and J 0 bases short, with 13 bases between. This record comes from a study of T cell repertoires in cytomegalovirus infection. Findings of the study overall: Dominant in the ex vivo response were TCR beta clonotypes restricted by HLA-C and specific for CMV. People with CMV and the relevant HLA were identified by cumulative public TCR beta family frequency.

TCRdb re-derived calls from the reads in MiXCR, one entry per CDR3 protein. The data hold 740,000 or so distinct CDR3 sequences, with 35% to 45% observed a single time. The rearrangement joins TRBV20-1 to TRBJ1-6; D unclear. This TCR came from a human donor in good health (CMV status not recorded). Some clones in this sample may be carry-over from other donors' samples. Sequenced: PBMCs. CDR3 region: CSANRAASSYNSPLHF. The CDR3 nucleotides are TGCAGTGCTAACCGGGCCGCTAGCTCCTATAATTCACCCCTCCACTTT.